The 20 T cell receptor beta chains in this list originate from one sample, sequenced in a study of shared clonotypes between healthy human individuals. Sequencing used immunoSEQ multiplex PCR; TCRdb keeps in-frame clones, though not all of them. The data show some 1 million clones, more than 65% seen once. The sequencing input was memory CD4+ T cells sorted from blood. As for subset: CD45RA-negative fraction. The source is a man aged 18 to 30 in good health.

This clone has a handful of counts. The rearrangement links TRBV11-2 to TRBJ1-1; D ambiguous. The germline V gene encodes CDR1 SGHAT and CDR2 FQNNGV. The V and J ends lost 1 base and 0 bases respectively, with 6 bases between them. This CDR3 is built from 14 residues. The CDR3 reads CASSLANLNTEAFF. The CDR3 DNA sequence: TGTGCCAGCAGCTTAGCCAACTTGAACACTGAAGCTTTCTTT.

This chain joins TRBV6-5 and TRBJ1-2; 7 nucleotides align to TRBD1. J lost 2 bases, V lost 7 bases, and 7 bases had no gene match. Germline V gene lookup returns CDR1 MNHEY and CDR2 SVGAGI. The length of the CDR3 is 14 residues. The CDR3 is CASTPTGKNYGYTF. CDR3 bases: TGTGCCAGCACCCCGACAGGGAAAAACTATGGCTACACCTTC.

The CDR3 nucleotides are TGCGCCAGCAGCGGTTCAAGGCCTACCGCCAATGAGCAGTTCTTC. Its translation is CASSGSRPTANEQFF. V gene TRBV5-1 combines with J gene TRBJ2-1; D is uncertain. The CDR3 spans 15 residues. The ends were cut back, 4 bases at V and 6 bases at J, with 17 bases in the middle. Germline values: CDR1 SGHRS, CDR2 YFSETQ. Based on the CDR3 plus reference TRBV5-1 and TRBJ2-1, the full variable domain is KAGVTQTPRYLIKTRGQQVTLSCSPISGHRSVSWYQQTPGQGLQFLFEYFSETQRNKGNFPGRFSGRQFSNSRSEMNVSTLELGDSALYLCASSGSRPTANEQFFGPGTRLTVL.

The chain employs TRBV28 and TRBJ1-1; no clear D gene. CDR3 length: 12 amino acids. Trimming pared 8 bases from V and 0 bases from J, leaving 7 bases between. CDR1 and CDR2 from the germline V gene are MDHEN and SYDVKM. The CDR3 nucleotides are TGTGCCAGCCAAACAGTGAACACTGAAGCTTTCTTT. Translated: CASQTVNTEAFF.

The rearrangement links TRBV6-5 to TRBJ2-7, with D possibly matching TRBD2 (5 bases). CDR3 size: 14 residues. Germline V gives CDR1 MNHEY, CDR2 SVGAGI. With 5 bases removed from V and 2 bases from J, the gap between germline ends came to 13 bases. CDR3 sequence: CASSQAFGAYEQYF. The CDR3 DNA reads TGTGCCAGCAGTCAGGCCTTCGGGGCCTACGAGCAGTACTTC.

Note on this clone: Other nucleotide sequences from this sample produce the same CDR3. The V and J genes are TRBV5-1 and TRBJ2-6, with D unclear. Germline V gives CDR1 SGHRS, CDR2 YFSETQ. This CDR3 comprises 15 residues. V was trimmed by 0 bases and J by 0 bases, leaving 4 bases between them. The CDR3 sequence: CASSLGGSGANVLTF. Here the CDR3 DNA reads TGCGCCAGCAGCTTGGGCGGCTCTGGGGCCAACGTCCTGACTTTC.

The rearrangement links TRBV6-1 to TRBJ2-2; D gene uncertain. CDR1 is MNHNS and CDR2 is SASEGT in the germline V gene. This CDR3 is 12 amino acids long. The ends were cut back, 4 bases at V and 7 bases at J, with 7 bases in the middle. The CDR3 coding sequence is TGTGCCAGCAGTGTACTACACGGGGAGCTGTTTTTT. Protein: CASSVLHGELFF.

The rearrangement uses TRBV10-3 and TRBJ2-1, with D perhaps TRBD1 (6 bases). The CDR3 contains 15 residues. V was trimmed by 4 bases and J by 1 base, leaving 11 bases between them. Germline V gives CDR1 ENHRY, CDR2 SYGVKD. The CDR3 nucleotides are TGTGCCATCAGTGGGGGACAATCGTCCTACAATGAGCAGTTCTTC. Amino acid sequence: CAISGGQSSYNEQFF.

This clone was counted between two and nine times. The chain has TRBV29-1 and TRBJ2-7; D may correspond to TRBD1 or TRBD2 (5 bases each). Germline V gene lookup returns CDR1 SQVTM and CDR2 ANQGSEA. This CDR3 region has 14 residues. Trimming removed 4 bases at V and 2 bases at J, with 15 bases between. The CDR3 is CSVVTREKAYEQYF. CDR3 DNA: TGCAGCGTTGTAACCAGGGAGAAGGCCTACGAGCAGTACTTC.

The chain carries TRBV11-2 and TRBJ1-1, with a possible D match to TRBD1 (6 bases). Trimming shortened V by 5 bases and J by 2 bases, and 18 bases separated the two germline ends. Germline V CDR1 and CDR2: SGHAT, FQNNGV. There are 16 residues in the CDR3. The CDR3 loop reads CASSGRGGARNTEAFF. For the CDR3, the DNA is TGTGCCAGCAGCGGAAGAGGGGGGGCGCGCAACACTGAAGCTTTCTTT. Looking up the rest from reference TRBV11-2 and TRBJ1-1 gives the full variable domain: EAGVAQSPRYKIIEKRQSVAFWCNPISGHATLYWYQQILGQGPKLLIQFQNNGVVDDSQLPKDRFSAERLKGVDSTLKIQPAKLEDSAVYLCASSGRGGARNTEAFFGQGTRLTVV.

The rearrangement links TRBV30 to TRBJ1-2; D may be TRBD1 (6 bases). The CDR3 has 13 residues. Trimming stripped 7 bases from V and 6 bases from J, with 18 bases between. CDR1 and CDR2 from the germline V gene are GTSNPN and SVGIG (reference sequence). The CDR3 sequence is CALYSGTRDGYTF. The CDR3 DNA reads TGTGCCTTATATTCCGGGACACGGGATGGCTACACCTTC. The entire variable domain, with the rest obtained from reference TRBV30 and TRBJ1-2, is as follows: SQTIHQWPATLVQPVGSPLSLECTVEGTSNPNLYWYRQAAGRGLQLLFYSVGIGQISSEVPQNLSASRPQDRQFILSSKKLLLSDSGFYLCALYSGTRDGYTFGSGTRLTVV.

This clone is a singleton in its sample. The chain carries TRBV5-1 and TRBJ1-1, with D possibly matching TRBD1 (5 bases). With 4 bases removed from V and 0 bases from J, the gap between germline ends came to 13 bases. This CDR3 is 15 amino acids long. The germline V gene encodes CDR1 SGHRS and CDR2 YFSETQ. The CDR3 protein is CASSRTGTMNTEAFF. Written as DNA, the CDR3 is TGCGCCAGCAGCAGAACCGGGACGATGAACACTGAAGCTTTCTTT.

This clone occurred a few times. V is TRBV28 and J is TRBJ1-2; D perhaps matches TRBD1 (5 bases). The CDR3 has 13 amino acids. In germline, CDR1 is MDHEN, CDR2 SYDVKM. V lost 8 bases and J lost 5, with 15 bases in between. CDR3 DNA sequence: TGTGCCAGCGGGGGACGTAGGACGTATGGCTACACCTTC. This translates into CASGGRRTYGYTF.

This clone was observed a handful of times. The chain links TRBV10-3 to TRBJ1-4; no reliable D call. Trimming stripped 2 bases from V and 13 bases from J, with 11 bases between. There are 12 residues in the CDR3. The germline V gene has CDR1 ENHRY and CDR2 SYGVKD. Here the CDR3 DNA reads TGTGCCATCAGTGAGAGTGGCAGAGGACTGTTTTTT. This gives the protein CAISESGRGLFF.

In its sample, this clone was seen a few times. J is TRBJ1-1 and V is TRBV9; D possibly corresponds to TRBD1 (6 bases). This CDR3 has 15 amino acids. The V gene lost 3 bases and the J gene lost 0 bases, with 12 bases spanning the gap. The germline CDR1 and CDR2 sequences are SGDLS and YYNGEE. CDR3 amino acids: CASSGNRELNTEAFF. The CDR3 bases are TGTGCCAGCAGCGGGAACAGGGAACTGAACACTGAAGCTTTCTTT.

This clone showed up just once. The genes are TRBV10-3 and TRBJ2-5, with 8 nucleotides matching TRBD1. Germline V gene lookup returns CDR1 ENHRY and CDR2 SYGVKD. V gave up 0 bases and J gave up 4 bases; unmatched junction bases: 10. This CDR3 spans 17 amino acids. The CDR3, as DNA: TGTGCCATCAGTGAGTCAGACAGGGGTTCGGGCAGAGAGACCCAGTACTTC. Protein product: CAISESDRGSGRETQYF.

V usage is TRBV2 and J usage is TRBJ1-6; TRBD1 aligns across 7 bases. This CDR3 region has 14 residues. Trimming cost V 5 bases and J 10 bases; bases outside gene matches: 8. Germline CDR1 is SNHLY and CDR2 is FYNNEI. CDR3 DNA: TGTGCCAGCAGTTACAGGGGTGAAGGCTCACCCCTCCACTTT. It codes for CASSYRGEGSPLHF.

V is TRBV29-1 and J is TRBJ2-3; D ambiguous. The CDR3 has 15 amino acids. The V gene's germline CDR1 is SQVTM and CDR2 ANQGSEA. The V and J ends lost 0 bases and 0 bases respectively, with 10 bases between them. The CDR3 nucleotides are TGCAGCGTTGAAGATCGGCAGTCTAGCACAGATACGCAGTATTTT. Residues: CSVEDRQSSTDTQYF.

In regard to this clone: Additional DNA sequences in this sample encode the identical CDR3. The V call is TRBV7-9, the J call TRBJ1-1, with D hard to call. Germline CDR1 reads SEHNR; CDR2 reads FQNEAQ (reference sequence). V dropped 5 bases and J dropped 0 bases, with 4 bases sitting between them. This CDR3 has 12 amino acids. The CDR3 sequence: CASSPMNTEAFF. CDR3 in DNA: TGTGCCAGCAGCCCCATGAACACTGAAGCTTTCTTT.

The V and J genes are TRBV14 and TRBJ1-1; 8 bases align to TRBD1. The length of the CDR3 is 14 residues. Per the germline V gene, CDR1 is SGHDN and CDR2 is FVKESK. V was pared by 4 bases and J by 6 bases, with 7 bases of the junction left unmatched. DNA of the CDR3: TGTGCCAGCAGCCGCTGGACAGGGAGGGCTGAAGCTTTCTTT. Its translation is CASSRWTGRAEAFF.